The 18 T cell receptor beta chains below all came from one sample that was sequenced in a study of shared clonotypes between healthy human individuals. The repertoire was sequenced with immunoSEQ multiplex PCR; TCRdb's copy has only in-frame clones and lacks some. The table lists about 660,000 clones, over 65% of them singletons, with around 1.6% in the top ten. The sequenced material came from memory CD4+ T cells sorted from blood. Noted subset: CD45RA-negative fraction. Source of these receptors: a woman aged 30 to 39 in good health.

This chain links TRBV27 with TRBJ2-5; tentative D call: TRBD2 (5 bases). The V and J ends lost 3 bases and 5 bases respectively, with 13 bases between them. Germline V gives CDR1 MNHEY, CDR2 SMNVEV (reference sequence). This CDR3 is 14 amino acids long. CDR3: CASSFSSGMETQYF. The CDR3 bases are TGTGCCAGCAGTTTTAGTTCGGGGATGGAGACCCAGTACTTC.

There are many counts of this clone. The V call is TRBV9, the J call TRBJ2-5, with D perhaps matching TRBD1 (5 bases). Germline V CDR1 and CDR2: SGDLS, YYNGEE. The CDR3 covers 15 residues. V dropped 3 bases and J dropped 4 bases, with 16 bases sitting between them. CDR3 loop: CASSEGPWVGETQYF. The DNA for the CDR3 is TGTGCCAGCAGCGAGGGGCCCTGGGTAGGAGAGACCCAGTACTTC. The full variable domain, in which reference TRBV9 and TRBJ2-5 provide the parts outside the CDR3, is DSGVTQTPKHLITATGQRVTLRCSPRSGDLSVYWYQQSLDQGLQFLIQYYNGEERAKGNILERFSAQQFPDLHSELNLSSLELGDSALYFCASSEGPWVGETQYFGPGTRLLVL.

The chain employs TRBV18 and TRBJ1-1; D perhaps matches TRBD1 (5 bases). V lost 2 bases, J lost 2 bases, and 12 bases lay in between. Germline V gives CDR1 KGHSH, CDR2 LQKENI. CDR3 length equals 15 residues. CDR3 residues: CASSPTGQSNTEAFF. The CDR3 nucleotides are TGTGCCAGCTCACCAACAGGACAATCAAACACTGAAGCTTTCTTT.

The chain combines TRBV15 with TRBJ2-5; D possibly matches TRBD1 or TRBD2 (5 bases each). The CDR3 totals 15 residues. The V end lost 0 bases, the J end lost 4 bases, and 12 bases lay between the germline ends. The germline V gene encodes CDR1 LNHNV and CDR2 YYDKDF (reference sequence). CDR3 DNA: TGTGCCACCAGCAGAGAGGCTAGCCAGGGAGAGACCCAGTACTTC. Translating gives CATSREASQGETQYF. Variable domain in full (rest from reference TRBV15 and TRBJ2-5): DAMVIQNPRYQVTQFGKPVTLSCSQTLNHNVMYWYQQKSSQAPKLLFHYYDKDFNNEADTPDNFQSRRPNTSFCFLDIRSPGLGDTAMYLCATSREASQGETQYFGPGTRLLVL.

This chain connects TRBV7-3 to TRBJ2-1, with 7 positions matching TRBD2. This CDR3 region has 16 residues. V shed 5 bases and J 6 bases; nucleotides not matched to a gene: 13. Germline lookup yields CDR1 SGHTA and CDR2 FQGTGA. The CDR3 nucleotides are TGTGCCAGCAGCACAAACCTAGCGGCTGGGCGCAATGAGCAGTTCTTC. Translated: CASSTNLAAGRNEQFF.

The chain carries TRBV6-6 and TRBJ1-5, with D possibly being TRBD1 (6 bases). The CDR3 is made up of 13 amino acids. V was shortened by 8 bases and J by 5 bases, with 13 bases between the two germline ends. The V gene's germline CDR1 is MNHNY and CDR2 SVGAGI (reference sequence). Here the CDR3 reads CASGDNADQPQHF. The CDR3 DNA reads TGTGCCAGCGGGGACAACGCAGATCAGCCCCAGCATTTT.

This clone appeared once. The chain joins TRBV30 to TRBJ1-2; D remains ambiguous. CDR1 is GTSNPN, CDR2 SVGIG, per germline (reference sequence). CDR3 length equals 11 residues. The germline V and J ends were trimmed by 2 bases and 5 bases, with 6 bases remaining between them. The CDR3 protein is CAWSRFYGYTF. DNA for the CDR3: TGTGCCTGGAGTAGATTTTATGGCTACACCTTC.

The chain combines TRBV7-2 with TRBJ1-3, with D possibly matching TRBD1 (6 bases). The CDR3 contains 18 residues. The V and J ends lost 1 base and 1 base respectively, with 17 bases between them. Germline-derived CDR1 and CDR2 are SGHTA and FQGNSA. The CDR3 reads CASSLDGMGGKSGNTIYF. Written as DNA, the CDR3 is TGTGCCAGCAGCTTAGATGGTATGGGGGGCAAATCTGGAAACACCATATATTTT.

J is TRBJ1-5 and V is TRBV7-8, with D perhaps matching TRBD1 (5 bases). There are 14 residues in the CDR3. Germline values: CDR1 SGHVS, CDR2 FQNEAQ. V lost 5 bases to trimming and J lost 0 bases, with 8 bases between them. The CDR3 bases are TGTGCCAGCAGCGCAGGGAATAGCAATCAGCCCCAGCATTTT. It encodes CASSAGNSNQPQHF.

The chain has TRBV5-6 and TRBJ1-1, with a tentative D call TRBD1 (5 bases). The CDR3 consists of 15 residues. Germline V gives CDR1 SGHDT, CDR2 YYEEEE. Between the trimmed V and J ends, which lost 0 bases and 3 bases, there was a span of 12 bases. The CDR3 bases are TGTGCCAGCAGCTTGGACAGGAGGTCCCACACTGAAGCTTTCTTT. It is translated as CASSLDRRSHTEAFF.

V is TRBV19 and J is TRBJ2-1; 7 bases are shared with TRBD1. Germline trimming cut 6 bases from V and 1 base from J; bases unmatched to any gene: 6. Germline assignment: CDR1 LNHDA and CDR2 SQIVND (reference sequence). This CDR3 spans 15 amino acids. The CDR3 nucleotides are TGTGCCAGTAGCGGAAGGGGGCCATCCTACAATGAGCAGTTCTTC. Translation gives CASSGRGPSYNEQFF.

The chain combines TRBV19 with TRBJ2-2, with 7 bases aligning to TRBD2. Germline-derived CDR1 and CDR2 are LNHDA and SQIVND (reference sequence). With 7 bases clipped from V and 6 bases from J, the junction kept 11 bases outside the gene matches. The CDR3 has 15 residues. The DNA for the CDR3 is TGTGCCAGTACCGGGTGGAGCGGGGCCCCCGGGGAGCTGTTTTTT. Protein product: CASTGWSGAPGELFF.

The chain couples TRBV29-1 to TRBJ1-2; D is undetermined. The ends were cut back, 4 bases at V and 3 bases at J, with 12 bases in the middle. CDR3 length: 13 amino acids. Germline loops: CDR1 SQVTM, CDR2 ANQGSEA. CDR3 coding DNA: TGCAGCGTTGCGGAAGAGATAGACTATGGCTACACCTTC. Protein product: CSVAEEIDYGYTF.

This clone was seen a few times. The chain employs TRBV5-1 and TRBJ2-3; maybe TRBD1 (5 bases). Germline CDR1 and CDR2: SGHRS and YFSETQ. Trimming took 4 bases from V and 2 from J, leaving 14 bases between them. The CDR3 runs to 15 residues. This chain's CDR3 is CASSGVGRDTDTQYF. CDR3 nucleotide sequence: TGCGCCAGCAGCGGTGTTGGCAGGGACACAGATACGCAGTATTTT.

This rearrangement joins TRBV5-1 to TRBJ1-1; D is possibly TRBD1 (5 bases). The CDR3 length is 14 residues. V gave up 3 bases and J gave up 3 bases, with 12 bases separating them. The germline V gene has CDR1 SGHRS and CDR2 YFSETQ. CDR3 region: CASSWGLGDTEAFF. CDR3 nucleotide sequence: TGCGCCAGCAGCTGGGGCCTGGGAGACACTGAAGCTTTCTTT.

The CDR3 spells CASSFTGSDEQFF. DNA for the CDR3: TGTGCCAGCAGTTTCACCGGGTCGGATGAGCAGTTCTTC. The chain combines TRBV27 with TRBJ2-1; D is undetermined. Trimming took 3 bases from V and 8 from J, leaving 11 bases between them. Germline-derived CDR1 and CDR2 are MNHEY and SMNVEV (reference sequence). The CDR3 runs 13 residues.

As concerns this clone: This may stem from a read error, because a much larger clone lies one nucleotide away. The V and J genes are TRBV29-1 and TRBJ2-3; 10 positions agree with TRBD2. This CDR3 has 15 residues. V lost 7 bases to trimming and J lost 6 bases; unmatched junction nucleotides: 13. CDR1 is SQVTM and CDR2 is ANQGSEA in the germline V gene. Here the CDR3 DNA reads TGCAGCGCTATCGGGGCTAGCGGGAGAAGGGATACGCAGTATTTT. Its translation: CSAIGASGRRDTQYF.

For this clone: The same CDR3 arises from other DNA sequences in this sample as well. The V call is TRBV5-1, the J call TRBJ1-1; a possible D gene is TRBD1 (6 bases). Trimming pared 3 bases from V and 0 bases from J, leaving 9 bases between. The CDR3 spans 14 residues. CDR1 SGHRS and CDR2 YFSETQ come from the germline V gene. This CDR3 reads CASSSGTLNTEAFF. CDR3 sequence (DNA): TGCGCCAGCAGCTCTGGGACACTGAACACTGAAGCTTTCTTT.